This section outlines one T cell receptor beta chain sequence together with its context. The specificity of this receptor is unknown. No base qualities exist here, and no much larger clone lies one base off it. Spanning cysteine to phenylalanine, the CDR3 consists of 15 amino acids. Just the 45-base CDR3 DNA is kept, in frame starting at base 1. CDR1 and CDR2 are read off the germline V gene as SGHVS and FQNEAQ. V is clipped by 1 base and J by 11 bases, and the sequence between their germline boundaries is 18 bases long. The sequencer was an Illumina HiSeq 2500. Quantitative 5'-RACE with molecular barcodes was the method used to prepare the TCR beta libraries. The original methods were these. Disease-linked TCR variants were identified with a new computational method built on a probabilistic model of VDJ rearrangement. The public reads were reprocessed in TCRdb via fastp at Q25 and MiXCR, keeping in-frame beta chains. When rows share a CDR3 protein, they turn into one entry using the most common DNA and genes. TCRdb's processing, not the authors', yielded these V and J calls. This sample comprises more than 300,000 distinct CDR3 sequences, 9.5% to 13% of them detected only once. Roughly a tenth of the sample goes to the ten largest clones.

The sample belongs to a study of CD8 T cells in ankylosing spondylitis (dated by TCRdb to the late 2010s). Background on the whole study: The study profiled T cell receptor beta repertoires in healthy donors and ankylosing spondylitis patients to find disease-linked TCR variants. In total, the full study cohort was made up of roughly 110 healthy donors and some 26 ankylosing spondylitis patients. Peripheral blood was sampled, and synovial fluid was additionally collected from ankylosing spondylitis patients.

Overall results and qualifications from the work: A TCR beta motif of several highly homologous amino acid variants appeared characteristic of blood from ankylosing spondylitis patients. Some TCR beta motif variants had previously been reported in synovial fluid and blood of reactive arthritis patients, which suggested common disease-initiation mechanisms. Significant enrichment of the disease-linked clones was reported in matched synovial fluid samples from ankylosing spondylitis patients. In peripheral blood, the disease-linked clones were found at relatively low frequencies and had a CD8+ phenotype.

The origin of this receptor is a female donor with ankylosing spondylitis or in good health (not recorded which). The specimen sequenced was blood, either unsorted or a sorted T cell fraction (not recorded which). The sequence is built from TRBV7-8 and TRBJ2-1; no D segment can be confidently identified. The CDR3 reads CASSLGRTRSSKQFF. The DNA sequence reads TGTGCCAGCAGCTTAGGCCGGACCCGGTCGAGTAAGCAGTTCTTC.